A selection of T cell receptor beta chains follows, all from one sample in a study of control samples from healthy donors and cancer patients. Measured with immunoSEQ multiplex PCR; TCRdb has only the in-frame clones, and not every one. The sample yields some 130,000 clones, 92% seen once. The specimen sequenced was blood. All receptors derive from a woman in her fifties or sixties in good health. CDR3s include the opening cysteine and the closing phenylalanine or tryptophan. A D gene is named only where the DNA matches it firmly. Size is stated for part of the rows, as once, few or many counts, or as a class when the clone is expanded.

d_gene: NA
abundance: NA
v_gene: TRBV7-2
j_gene: TRBJ2-1
CDR3aa: CASSSPGSYNEQFF
CDR3nt: TGTGCCAGCAGCTCCCCTGGCTCCTACAATGAGCAGTTCTTC

d_gene: NA
abundance: NA
v_gene: TRBV10-3
j_gene: TRBJ1-4
CDR3aa: CAISERGSNEKLFF
CDR3nt: TGTGCCATCAGTGAACGGGGGAGTAATGAAAAACTGTTTTTT

d_gene: TRBD1
abundance: NA
v_gene: TRBV13
j_gene: TRBJ1-1
CDR3aa: CASSLGLQGEFTEAFF
CDR3nt: TGTGCCAGCAGCTTAGGCCTTCAGGGGGAATTCACTGAAGCTTTCTTT

d_gene: TRBD1
abundance: NA
v_gene: TRBV12-3/TRBV12-4
j_gene: TRBJ2-1
CDR3aa: CASSLRGGSEQFF
CDR3nt: TGTGCCAGCAGTTTACGAGGGGGCAGTGAGCAGTTCTTC

d_gene: TRBD2
abundance: once
v_gene: TRBV10-1
j_gene: TRBJ2-1
CDR3aa: CASSLSGGNNEQFF
CDR3nt: TGCGCCAGCAGTCTGAGCGGGGGGAACAATGAGCAGTTCTTC

d_gene: NA
abundance: NA
v_gene: TRBV24-1
j_gene: TRBJ1-3
CDR3aa: CANVTRGTRWNSGNTIYF
CDR3nt: TGTGCCAACGTAACGCGTGGAACCAGATGGAACTCTGGAAACACCATATATTTT

d_gene: NA
abundance: NA
v_gene: TRBV19
j_gene: TRBJ2-5
CDR3aa: CASSITPETQYF
CDR3nt: TGTGCCAGTAGTATTACCCCGGAGACCCAGTACTTC

d_gene: TRBD1
abundance: NA
v_gene: TRBV5-8
j_gene: TRBJ1-1
CDR3aa: CASSYTGEWDTEAFF
CDR3nt: TGTGCCAGCAGCTACACAGGGGAGTGGGACACTGAAGCTTTCTTT

d_gene: NA
abundance: once
v_gene: TRBV28
j_gene: TRBJ2-1
CDR3aa: CASTLAARSYNEQFF
CDR3nt: TGTGCCAGCACCTTAGCGGCCCGCTCCTACAATGAGCAGTTCTTC

d_gene: NA
abundance: NA
v_gene: TRBV5-1
j_gene: TRBJ2-3
CDR3aa: CASSLNPGTDTQYF
CDR3nt: TGCGCCAGCAGCTTGAATCCTGGCACAGATACGCAGTATTTT

d_gene: NA
abundance: NA
v_gene: TRBV5-1
j_gene: TRBJ1-2
CDR3aa: CASSSGGRVMGYTF
CDR3nt: TGCGCCAGCAGCTCAGGCGGCAGGGTTATGGGCTACACCTTC

d_gene: NA
abundance: NA
v_gene: TRBV24-1
j_gene: TRBJ2-1
CDR3aa: CATSDAVDEQFF
CDR3nt: TGTGCCACCAGTGACGCCGTCGATGAGCAGTTCTTC

d_gene: TRBD1
abundance: many
v_gene: TRBV5-5
j_gene: TRBJ2-7
CDR3aa: CASSLDRGNEQYF
CDR3nt: TGTGCCAGCAGCCTCGACAGGGGCAACGAGCAGTACTTC

d_gene: NA
abundance: NA
v_gene: TRBV11-2
j_gene: TRBJ2-7
CDR3aa: CASSFTTGTLAYYEQYF
CDR3nt: TGTGCCAGCAGCTTTACGACCGGCACTTTAGCCTACTACGAGCAGTACTTC

d_gene: NA
abundance: NA
v_gene: TRBV27
j_gene: TRBJ1-5
CDR3aa: CASSLAGAGPQHF
CDR3nt: TGTGCCAGCAGTTTGGCGGGGGCTGGGCCCCAGCATTTT

d_gene: NA
abundance: NA
v_gene: TRBV29-1
j_gene: TRBJ1-2
CDR3aa: CSAAQLDGYGYTF
CDR3nt: TGCAGCGCCGCACAGCTTGACGGGTATGGCTACACCTTC

d_gene: NA
abundance: NA
v_gene: TRBV6-6
j_gene: TRBJ2-1
CDR3aa: CASSSGTHEQFF
CDR3nt: TGTGCCAGCAGCTCCGGGACCCATGAGCAGTTCTTC

d_gene: NA
abundance: NA
v_gene: TRBV5-8
j_gene: TRBJ1-2
CDR3aa: CASSLGTSSHQYLAF
CDR3nt: TGTGCCAGCAGCTTGGGTACGTCTTCCCACCAGTACTTGGCCTTC

d_gene: NA
abundance: NA
v_gene: TRBV29-1
j_gene: TRBJ2-7
CDR3aa: CSVEEPTGRGGQYF
CDR3nt: TGCAGCGTTGAAGAACCCACAGGGAGGGGGGGGCAGTACTTC

d_gene: NA
abundance: NA
v_gene: TRBV10-2
j_gene: TRBJ1-1
CDR3aa: CASSDTGRGDTEAFF
CDR3nt: TGCGCCAGCAGTGATACGGGGCGTGGGGACACTGAAGCTTTCTTT

d_gene: NA
abundance: NA
v_gene: TRBV24-1
j_gene: TRBJ2-1
CDR3aa: CATSAGGGPYNEQFF
CDR3nt: TGTGCCACCAGTGCAGGAGGGGGGCCCTACAATGAGCAGTTCTTC

d_gene: TRBD1
abundance: NA
v_gene: TRBV19
j_gene: TRBJ2-4
CDR3aa: CASSTHPRDRVCF
CDR3nt: TGTGCCAGTAGTACCCACCCCCGGGACAGGGTATGCTTC

d_gene: TRBD2
abundance: NA
v_gene: TRBV6-6
j_gene: TRBJ2-5
CDR3aa: CASRKTSVETQYF
CDR3nt: TGTGCCAGCAGAAAGACTAGCGTGGAGACCCAGTACTTC

d_gene: NA
abundance: once
v_gene: TRBV7-7
j_gene: TRBJ2-1
CDR3aa: CASSLNGRGAMYEQFF
CDR3nt: TGTGCTAGCAGCTTAAACGGACGGGGGGCCATGTATGAGCAGTTCTTC

d_gene: NA
abundance: once
v_gene: TRBV5-1
j_gene: TRBJ1-5
CDR3aa: CASSLSGDSNQPQHF
CDR3nt: TGCGCCAGCAGCCTTTCGGGTGATAGCAATCAGCCCCAGCATTTT

d_gene: NA
abundance: NA
v_gene: TRBV19
j_gene: TRBJ2-1
CDR3aa: CASSILARRFNEQFF
CDR3nt: TGTGCCAGTAGTATCTTGGCACGAAGGTTCAATGAGCAGTTCTTC

d_gene: NA
abundance: NA
v_gene: TRBV20-1
j_gene: TRBJ1-4
CDR3aa: CSASGQDIANEKLFF
CDR3nt: TGCAGTGCTAGTGGGCAGGACATAGCGAATGAAAAACTGTTTTTT

d_gene: TRBD1
abundance: NA
v_gene: TRBV5-4
j_gene: TRBJ2-2
CDR3aa: CASSFDRGVVGGELFF
CDR3nt: TGTGCCAGCAGCTTCGACAGGGGTGTGGTCGGCGGGGAGCTGTTTTTT

d_gene: TRBD1
abundance: once
v_gene: TRBV6-5
j_gene: TRBJ1-5
CDR3aa: CASSRQGGDQPQHF
CDR3nt: TGTGCCAGCAGTCGACAGGGGGGGGATCAGCCCCAGCATTTT

d_gene: NA
abundance: NA
v_gene: TRBV28
j_gene: TRBJ1-1
CDR3aa: CASSRGGMNTEAFF
CDR3nt: TGTGCCAGCTCGCGTGGGGGGATGAACACTGAAGCTTTCTTT

d_gene: TRBD2
abundance: once
v_gene: TRBV11-2
j_gene: TRBJ2-1
CDR3aa: CASSSEWGSSGESSYNEQFF
CDR3nt: TGTGCCAGCAGCTCAGAATGGGGATCTAGCGGGGAGAGCTCCTACAATGAGCAGTTCTTC

d_gene: TRBD2
abundance: NA
v_gene: TRBV14
j_gene: TRBJ2-1
CDR3aa: CASSPLAGGYNEQFF
CDR3nt: TGTGCCAGCAGTCCCCTAGCGGGAGGTTACAATGAGCAGTTCTTC

d_gene: NA
abundance: NA
v_gene: TRBV5-1
j_gene: TRBJ1-2
CDR3aa: CASSLELRGYTF
CDR3nt: TGCGCCAGCAGCTTGGAATTGAGGGGCTACACCTTC